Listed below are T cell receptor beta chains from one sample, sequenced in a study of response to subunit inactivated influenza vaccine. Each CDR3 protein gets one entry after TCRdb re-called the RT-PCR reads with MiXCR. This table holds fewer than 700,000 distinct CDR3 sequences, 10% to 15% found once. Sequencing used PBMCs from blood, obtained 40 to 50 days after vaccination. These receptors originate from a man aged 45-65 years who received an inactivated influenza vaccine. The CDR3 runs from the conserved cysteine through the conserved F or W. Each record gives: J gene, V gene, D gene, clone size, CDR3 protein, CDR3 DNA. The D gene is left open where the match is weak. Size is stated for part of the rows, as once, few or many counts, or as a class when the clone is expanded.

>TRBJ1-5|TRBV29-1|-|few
CSVANSPNGNQPQHF
TGCAGCGTCGCAAACAGTCCAAACGGCAATCAGCCCCAGCATTTT
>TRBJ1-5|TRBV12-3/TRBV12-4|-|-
CASSLGESRDQPQHF
TGTGCCAGCAGTTTAGGGGAATCCCGGGATCAGCCCCAGCATTTT
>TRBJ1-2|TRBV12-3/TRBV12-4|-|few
CASSFGGLPNYGYTF
TGTGCCAGCAGTTTTGGAGGCCTCCCTAACTATGGCTACACCTTC
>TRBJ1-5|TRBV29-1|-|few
CSVGEYSNQPQHF
TGCAGCGTTGGGGAGTATAGCAATCAGCCCCAGCATTTT
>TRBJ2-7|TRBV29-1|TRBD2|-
CSALAGSSYEQYF
TGCAGTGCTCTAGCGGGGAGCTCCTACGAGCAGTACTTC
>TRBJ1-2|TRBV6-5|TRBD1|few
CASSYGAGGARGYTF
TGTGCCAGCAGTTACGGGGCAGGGGGCGCGCGGGGCTACACCTTC
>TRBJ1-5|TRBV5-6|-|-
CASSLPALGGQPQHF
TGTGCCAGCAGCTTGCCGGCTTTGGGGGGTCAGCCCCAGCATTTT
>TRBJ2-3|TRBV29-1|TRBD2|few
CSVGSGAPGTDTQYF
TGCAGCGTTGGCAGCGGGGCCCCGGGCACAGATACGCAGTATTTT
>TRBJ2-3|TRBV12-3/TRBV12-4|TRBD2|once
CASRELAGGTDTQYF
TGTGCCAGCAGGGAGCTAGCGGGGGGCACAGATACGCAGTATTTT
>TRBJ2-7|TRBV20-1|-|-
CSASRIRDSYEQYF
TGCAGTGCTAGCCGAATCAGGGATTCCTACGAGCAGTACTTC
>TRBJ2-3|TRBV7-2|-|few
CASSTGGHDTQYF
TGTGCCAGCAGCACCGGAGGGCATGATACGCAGTATTTT
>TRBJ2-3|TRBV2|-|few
CASNRIGQPSTDTQYF
TGTGCCAGCAACCGAATTGGACAGCCTAGCACAGATACGCAGTATTTT
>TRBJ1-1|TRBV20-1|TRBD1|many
CSAIRDRGLSEAFF
TGCAGTGCCATCAGGGACAGGGGGCTGTCTGAAGCTTTCTTT
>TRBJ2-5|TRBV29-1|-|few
CSAEGGRMETQYF
TGCAGCGCTGAGGGGGGACGTATGGAGACCCAGTACTTC
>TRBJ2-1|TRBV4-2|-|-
CASSQFGGTTYNEQFF
TGTGCCAGCAGCCAATTCGGCGGGACGACCTACAATGAGCAGTTCTTC
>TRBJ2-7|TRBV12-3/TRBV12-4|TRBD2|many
CATGTSGSNEQYF
TGTGCCACCGGGACTAGCGGGAGCAACGAGCAGTACTTC
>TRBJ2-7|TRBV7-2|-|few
CASSSASTVSYEQYF
TGTGCCAGCAGCTCCGCCTCGACAGTTTCCTACGAGCAGTACTTC